The 2 T cell receptor beta chains listed next were all sequenced from one sample in a study of Ad26.COV2.S vaccination and SARS-CoV-2 variants. The protocol was immunoSEQ multiplex PCR, while the TCRdb copy is restricted to in-frame clones and leaves out a portion. The data contain 200,000 to 250,000 clones, roughly 90% of them singletons. The treatment here: 19 received Ad26.COV2.S at low or high dose, single or two shots; about 5 received placebo; per-sample allocation not given. It was on day 63 after the first vaccine or placebo injection that samples were taken. Sequences were derived from peripheral blood, sampled in a trial of Ad26.COV2.S vaccine versus placebo. Source of these receptors: a person between 18 and 65 years old who received the Ad26.COV2.S COVID-19 vaccine or a placebo.

This clone appeared a few times. CDR3 loop: CAISDGDNQPQHF. The DNA of the CDR3 is TGTGCCATCAGCGACGGCGACAATCAGCCCCAGCATTTT. The chain has TRBV10-3 and TRBJ1-5; D is undetermined. CDR1 ENHRY and CDR2 SYGVKD come from the germline V gene. The CDR3 extends over 13 amino acids. The V end was cut by 6 bases, the J end by 3 bases, with 9 bases between.

The chain has TRBV29-1 and TRBJ1-2; TRBD1 matches at 7 bases. Germline CDR1 is SQVTM and CDR2 is ANQGSEA. The CDR3 loop spans 14 amino acids. V shed 4 bases and J 2 bases; nucleotides not matched to a gene: 7. CDR3 loop: CSVVRQGANYGYTF. In DNA, the CDR3 is TGCAGCGTTGTTAGACAGGGAGCCAACTATGGCTACACCTTC. The entire variable domain, with the rest obtained from reference TRBV29-1 and TRBJ1-2, is as follows: SAVISQKPSRDICQRGTSLTIQCQVDSQVTMMFWYRQQPGQSLTLIATANQGSEATYESGFVIDKFPISRPNLTFSTLTVSNMSPEDSSIYLCSVVRQGANYGYTFGSGTRLTVV.